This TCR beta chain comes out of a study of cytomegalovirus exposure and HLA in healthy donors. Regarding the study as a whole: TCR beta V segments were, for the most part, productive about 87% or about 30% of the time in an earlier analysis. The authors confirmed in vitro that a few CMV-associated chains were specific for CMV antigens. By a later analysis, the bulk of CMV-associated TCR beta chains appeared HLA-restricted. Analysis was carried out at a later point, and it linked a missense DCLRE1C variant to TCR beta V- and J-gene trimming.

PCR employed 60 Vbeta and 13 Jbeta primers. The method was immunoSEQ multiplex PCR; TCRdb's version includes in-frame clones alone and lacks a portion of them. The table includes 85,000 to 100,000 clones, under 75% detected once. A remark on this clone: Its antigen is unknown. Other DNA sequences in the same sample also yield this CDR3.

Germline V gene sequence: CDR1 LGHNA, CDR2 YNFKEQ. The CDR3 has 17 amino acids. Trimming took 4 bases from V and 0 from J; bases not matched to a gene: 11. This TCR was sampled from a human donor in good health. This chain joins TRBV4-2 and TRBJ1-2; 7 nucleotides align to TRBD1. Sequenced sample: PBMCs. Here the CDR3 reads CASSLWDRLDANYGYTF. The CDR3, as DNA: TGTGCCAGCAGCCTATGGGACAGACTAGACGCTAACTATGGCTACACCTTC.